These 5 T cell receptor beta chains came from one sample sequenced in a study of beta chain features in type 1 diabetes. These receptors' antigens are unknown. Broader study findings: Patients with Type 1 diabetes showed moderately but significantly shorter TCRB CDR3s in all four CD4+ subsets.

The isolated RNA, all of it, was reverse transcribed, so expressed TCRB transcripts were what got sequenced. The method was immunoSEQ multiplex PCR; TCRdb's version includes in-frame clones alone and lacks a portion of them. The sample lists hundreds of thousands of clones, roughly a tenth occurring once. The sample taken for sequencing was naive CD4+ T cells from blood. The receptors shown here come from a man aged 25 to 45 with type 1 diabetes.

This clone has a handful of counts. In DNA form, the CDR3 reads TGTGCCAGCAGCTTAGAGTCTAGGGGAAGAAGTGGCTACACCTTC. Translating gives CASSLESRGRSGYTF. This chain uses TRBV7-9 with TRBJ1-2; TRBD1 is a possible D gene (5 bases). Germline V gives CDR1 SEHNR, CDR2 FQNEAQ (reference sequence). The CDR3 has 15 amino acids. The ends were cut back, 1 base at V and 7 bases at J, with 16 bases in the middle.

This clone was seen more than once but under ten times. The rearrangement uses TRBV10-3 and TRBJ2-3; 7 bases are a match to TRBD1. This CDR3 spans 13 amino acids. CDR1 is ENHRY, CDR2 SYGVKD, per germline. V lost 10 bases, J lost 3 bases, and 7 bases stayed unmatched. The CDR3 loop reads CATRQGVTDTQYF. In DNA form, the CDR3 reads TGTGCCACCAGGCAGGGGGTTACAGATACGCAGTATTTT.

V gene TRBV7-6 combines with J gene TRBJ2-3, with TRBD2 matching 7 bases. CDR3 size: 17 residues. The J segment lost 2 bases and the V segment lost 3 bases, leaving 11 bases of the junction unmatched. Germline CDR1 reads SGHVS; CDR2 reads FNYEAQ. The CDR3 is CASSFSVGGGTTDTQYF. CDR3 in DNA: TGTGCCAGCAGCTTTTCTGTGGGGGGAGGGACCACAGATACGCAGTATTTT.

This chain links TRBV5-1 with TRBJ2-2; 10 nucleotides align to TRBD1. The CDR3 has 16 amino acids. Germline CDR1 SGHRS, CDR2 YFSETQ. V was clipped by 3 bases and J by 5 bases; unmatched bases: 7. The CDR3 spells CASSWTGTGVTGELFF. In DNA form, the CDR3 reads TGCGCCAGCAGCTGGACCGGGACAGGGGTAACCGGGGAGCTGTTTTTT.

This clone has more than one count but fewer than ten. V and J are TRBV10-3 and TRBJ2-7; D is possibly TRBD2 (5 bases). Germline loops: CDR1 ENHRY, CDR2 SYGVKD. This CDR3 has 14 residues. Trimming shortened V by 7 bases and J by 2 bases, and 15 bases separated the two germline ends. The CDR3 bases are TGTGCCATCAAGAAGGACTCGATCGCCTACGAGCAGTACTTC. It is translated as CAIKKDSIAYEQYF.